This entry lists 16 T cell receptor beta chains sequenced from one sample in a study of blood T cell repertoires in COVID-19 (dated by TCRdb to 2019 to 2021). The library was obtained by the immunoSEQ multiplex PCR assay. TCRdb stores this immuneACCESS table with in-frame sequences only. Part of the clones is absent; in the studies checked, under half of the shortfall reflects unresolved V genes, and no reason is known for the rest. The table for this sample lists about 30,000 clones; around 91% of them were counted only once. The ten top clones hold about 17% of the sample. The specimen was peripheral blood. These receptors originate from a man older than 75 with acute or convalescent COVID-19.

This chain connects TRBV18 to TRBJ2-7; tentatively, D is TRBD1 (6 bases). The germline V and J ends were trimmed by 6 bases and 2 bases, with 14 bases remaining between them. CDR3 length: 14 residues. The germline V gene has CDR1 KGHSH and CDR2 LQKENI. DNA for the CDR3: TGTGCCAGCTCCTCACAGGGTGGGACCTACGAGCAGTACTTC. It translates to CASSSQGGTYEQYF.

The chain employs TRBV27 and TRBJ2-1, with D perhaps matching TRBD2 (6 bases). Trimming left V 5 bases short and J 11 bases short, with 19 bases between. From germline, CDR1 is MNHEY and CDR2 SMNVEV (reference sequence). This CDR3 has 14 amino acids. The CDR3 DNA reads TGTGCCAGCAGTCACCCTGGGACTCGAGGAAAGCAGTTCTTC. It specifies CASSHPGTRGKQFF.

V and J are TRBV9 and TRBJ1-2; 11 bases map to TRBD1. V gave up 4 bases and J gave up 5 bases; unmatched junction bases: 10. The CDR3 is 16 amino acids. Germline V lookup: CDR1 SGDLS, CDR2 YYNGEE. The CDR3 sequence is CASSPRTGGGIYGYTF. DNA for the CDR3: TGTGCCAGCAGCCCTCGGACAGGGGGCGGAATATATGGCTACACCTTC.

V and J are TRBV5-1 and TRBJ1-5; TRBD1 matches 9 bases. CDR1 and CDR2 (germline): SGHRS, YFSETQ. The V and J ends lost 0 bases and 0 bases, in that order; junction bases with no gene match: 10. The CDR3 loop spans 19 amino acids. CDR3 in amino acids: CASSLERDRAADSNQPQHF. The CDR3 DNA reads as TGCGCCAGCAGCTTGGAAAGGGACAGGGCGGCGGATAGCAATCAGCCCCAGCATTTT.

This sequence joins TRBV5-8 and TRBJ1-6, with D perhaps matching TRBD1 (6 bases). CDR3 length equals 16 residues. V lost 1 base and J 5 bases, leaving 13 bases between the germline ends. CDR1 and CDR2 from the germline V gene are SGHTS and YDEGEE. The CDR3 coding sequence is TGTGCCAGCAGCTTGACCTGGCAGGGGAATAATTCACCCCTCCACTTT. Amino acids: CASSLTWQGNNSPLHF.

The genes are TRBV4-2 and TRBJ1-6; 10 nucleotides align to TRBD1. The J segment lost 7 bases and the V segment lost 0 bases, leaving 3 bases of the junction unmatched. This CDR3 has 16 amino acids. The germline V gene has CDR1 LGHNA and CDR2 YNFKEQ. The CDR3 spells CASSQEGTGDNSPLHF. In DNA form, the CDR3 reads TGTGCCAGCAGCCAAGAAGGGACAGGGGACAATTCACCCCTCCACTTT.

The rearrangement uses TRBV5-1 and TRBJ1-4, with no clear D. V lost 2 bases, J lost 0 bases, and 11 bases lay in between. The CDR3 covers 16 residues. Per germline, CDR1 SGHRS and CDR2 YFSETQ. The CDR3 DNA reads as TGCGCCAGCAGCTTACGTAGCGGTCCAACTAATGAAAAACTGTTTTTT. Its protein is CASSLRSGPTNEKLFF.

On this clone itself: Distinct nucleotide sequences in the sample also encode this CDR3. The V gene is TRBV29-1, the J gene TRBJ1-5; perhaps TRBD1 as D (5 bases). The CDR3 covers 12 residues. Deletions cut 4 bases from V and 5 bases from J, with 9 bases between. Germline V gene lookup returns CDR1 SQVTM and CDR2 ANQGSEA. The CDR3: CSVGGQDQPQHF. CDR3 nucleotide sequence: TGCAGCGTTGGGGGCCAAGATCAGCCCCAGCATTTT.

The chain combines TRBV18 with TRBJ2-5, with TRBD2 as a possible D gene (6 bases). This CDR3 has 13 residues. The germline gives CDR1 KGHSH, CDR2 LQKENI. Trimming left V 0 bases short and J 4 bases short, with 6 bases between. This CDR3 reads CASSPPTRETQYF. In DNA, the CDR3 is TGTGCCAGCTCACCACCGACTAGAGAGACCCAGTACTTC.

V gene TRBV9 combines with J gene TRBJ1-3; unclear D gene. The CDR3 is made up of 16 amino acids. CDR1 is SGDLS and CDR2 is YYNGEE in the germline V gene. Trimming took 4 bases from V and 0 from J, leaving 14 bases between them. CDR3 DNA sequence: TGTGCCAGCAGCACGTCTCATGCGGTCTCTGGAAACACCATATATTTT. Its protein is CASSTSHAVSGNTIYF.

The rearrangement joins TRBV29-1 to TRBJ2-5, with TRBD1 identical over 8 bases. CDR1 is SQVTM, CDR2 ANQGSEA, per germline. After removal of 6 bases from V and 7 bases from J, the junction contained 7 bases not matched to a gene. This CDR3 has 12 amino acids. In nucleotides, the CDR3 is TGCAGCGTCAGGGGGCAGGCTTGGACCCAGTACTTC. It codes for CSVRGQAWTQYF.

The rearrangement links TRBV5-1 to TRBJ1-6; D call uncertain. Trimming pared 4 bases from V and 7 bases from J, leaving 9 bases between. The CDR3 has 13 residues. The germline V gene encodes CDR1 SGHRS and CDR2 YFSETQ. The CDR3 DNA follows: TGCGCCAGCAGCACTGTTGTCAATTCACCCCTCCACTTT. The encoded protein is CASSTVVNSPLHF.

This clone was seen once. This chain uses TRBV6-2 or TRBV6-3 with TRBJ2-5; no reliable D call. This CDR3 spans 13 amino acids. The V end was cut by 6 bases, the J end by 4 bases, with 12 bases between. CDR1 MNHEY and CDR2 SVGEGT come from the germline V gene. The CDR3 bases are TGTGCCAGCAGCCGGGCCGGTGGAGAGACCCAGTACTTC. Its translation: CASSRAGGETQYF.

CDR3: CASSRRTESSYEQYF. The CDR3 nucleotides are TGTGCCAGCAGTCGGCGGACAGAGAGCTCCTACGAGCAGTACTTC. V and J are TRBV27 and TRBJ2-7; D is perhaps TRBD1 (6 bases). From germline, CDR1 is MNHEY and CDR2 SMNVEV (reference sequence). The length of the CDR3 is 15 residues. The V gene lost 5 bases and the J gene lost 0 bases, with 14 bases spanning the gap.

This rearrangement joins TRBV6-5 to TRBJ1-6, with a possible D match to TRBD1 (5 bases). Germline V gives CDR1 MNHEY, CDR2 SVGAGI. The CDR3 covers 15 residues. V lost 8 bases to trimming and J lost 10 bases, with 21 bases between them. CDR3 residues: CASGGDGGGGSPLHF. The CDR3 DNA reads TGTGCCAGCGGAGGGGATGGGGGTGGTGGATCACCCCTCCACTTT.

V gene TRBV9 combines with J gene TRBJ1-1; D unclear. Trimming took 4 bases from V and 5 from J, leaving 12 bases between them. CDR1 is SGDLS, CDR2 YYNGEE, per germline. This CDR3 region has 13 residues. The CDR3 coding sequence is TGTGCCAGCAGCTTCCGGGAGGGTACTGAAGCTTTCTTT. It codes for CASSFREGTEAFF.